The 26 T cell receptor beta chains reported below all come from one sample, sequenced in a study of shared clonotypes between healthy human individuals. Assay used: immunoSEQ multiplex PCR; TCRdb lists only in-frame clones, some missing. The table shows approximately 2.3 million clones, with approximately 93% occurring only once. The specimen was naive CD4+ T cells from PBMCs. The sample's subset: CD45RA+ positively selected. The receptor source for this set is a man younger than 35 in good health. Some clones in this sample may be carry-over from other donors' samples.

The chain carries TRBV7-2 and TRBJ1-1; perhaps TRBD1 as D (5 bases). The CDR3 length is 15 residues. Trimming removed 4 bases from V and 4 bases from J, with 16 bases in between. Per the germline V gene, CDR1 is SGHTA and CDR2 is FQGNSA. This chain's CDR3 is CASSYGTFLPTEAFF. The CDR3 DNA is TGTGCCAGCAGCTACGGGACCTTTTTGCCCACTGAAGCTTTCTTT.

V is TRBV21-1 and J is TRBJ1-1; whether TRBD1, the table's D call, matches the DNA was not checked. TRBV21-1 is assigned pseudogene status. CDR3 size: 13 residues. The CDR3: CASSSWGQLDAFF. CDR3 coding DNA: TGTGCCAGCAGCTCCTGGGGACAATTAGACGCTTTCTTT.

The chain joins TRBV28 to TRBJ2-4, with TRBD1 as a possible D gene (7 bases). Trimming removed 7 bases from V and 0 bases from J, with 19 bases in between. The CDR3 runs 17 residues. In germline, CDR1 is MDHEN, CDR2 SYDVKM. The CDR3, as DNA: TGTGCCAGCAAAAACAGGGGCGGGATCGTAGCCAAAAACATTCAGTACTTC. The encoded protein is CASKNRGGIVAKNIQYF.

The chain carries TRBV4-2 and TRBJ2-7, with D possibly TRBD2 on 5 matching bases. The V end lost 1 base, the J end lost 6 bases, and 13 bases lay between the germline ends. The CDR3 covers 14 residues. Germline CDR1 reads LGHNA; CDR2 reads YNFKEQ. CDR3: CASSQGPGTGEQYF. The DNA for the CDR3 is TGTGCCAGCAGCCAAGGGCCGGGAACGGGCGAGCAGTACTTC.

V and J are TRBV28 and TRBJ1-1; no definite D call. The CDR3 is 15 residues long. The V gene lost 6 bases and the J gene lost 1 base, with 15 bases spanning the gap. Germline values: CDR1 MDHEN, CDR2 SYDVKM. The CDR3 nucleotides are TGTGCCAGCAGCCGTCCCGACACGCCGAACACTGAAGCTTTCTTT. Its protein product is CASSRPDTPNTEAFF.

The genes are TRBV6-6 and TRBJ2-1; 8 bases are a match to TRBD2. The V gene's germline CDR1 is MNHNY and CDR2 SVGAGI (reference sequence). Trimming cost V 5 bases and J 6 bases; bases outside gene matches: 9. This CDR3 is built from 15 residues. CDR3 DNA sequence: TGTGCCAGCAGTCACCTAACTCGGGGGGGCAATGAGCAGTTCTTC. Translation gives CASSHLTRGGNEQFF.

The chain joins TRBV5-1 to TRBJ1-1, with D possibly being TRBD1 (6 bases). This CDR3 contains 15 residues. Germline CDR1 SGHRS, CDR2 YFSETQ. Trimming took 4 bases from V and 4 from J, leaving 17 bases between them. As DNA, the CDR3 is TGCGCCAGCAGCATAGAACAGGGTATCGGCACTGAAGCTTTCTTT. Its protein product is CASSIEQGIGTEAFF.

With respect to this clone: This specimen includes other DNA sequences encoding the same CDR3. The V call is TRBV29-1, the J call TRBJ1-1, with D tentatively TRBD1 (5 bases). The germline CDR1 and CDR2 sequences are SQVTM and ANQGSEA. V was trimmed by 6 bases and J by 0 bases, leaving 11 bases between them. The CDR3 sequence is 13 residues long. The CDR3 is CSVRGRMNTEAFF. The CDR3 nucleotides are TGCAGCGTGAGGGGCAGGATGAACACTGAAGCTTTCTTT.

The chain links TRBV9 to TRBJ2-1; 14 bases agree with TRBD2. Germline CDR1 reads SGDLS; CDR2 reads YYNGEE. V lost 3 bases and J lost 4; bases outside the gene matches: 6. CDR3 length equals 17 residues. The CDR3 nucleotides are TGTGCCAGCAGCGCGAGACTAGCGGGAGGGTCATACAATGAGCAGTTCTTC. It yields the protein CASSARLAGGSYNEQFF.

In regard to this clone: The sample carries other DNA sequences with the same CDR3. This chain's CDR3 is CASSLILAGTDTQYF. CDR3 nucleotide sequence: TGCGCCAGCAGCTTGATTCTAGCGGGCACAGATACGCAGTATTTT. The chain couples TRBV5-1 to TRBJ2-3, with 7 bases lining up with TRBD2. Germline lookup yields CDR1 SGHRS and CDR2 YFSETQ. The CDR3 is made up of 15 amino acids. Unmatched junction bases numbered 3, after V lost 1 base and J lost 1 base.

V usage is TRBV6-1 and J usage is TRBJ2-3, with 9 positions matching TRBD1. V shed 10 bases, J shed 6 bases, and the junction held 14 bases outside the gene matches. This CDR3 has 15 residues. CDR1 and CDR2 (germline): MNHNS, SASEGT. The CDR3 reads CATTSPGQGFDTQYF. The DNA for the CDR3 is TGTGCCACCACCAGTCCGGGACAGGGTTTCGATACGCAGTATTTT.

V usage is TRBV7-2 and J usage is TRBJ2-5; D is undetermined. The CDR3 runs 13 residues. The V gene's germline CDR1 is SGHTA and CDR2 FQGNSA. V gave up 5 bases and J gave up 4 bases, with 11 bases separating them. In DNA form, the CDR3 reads TGTGCCAGCAGCCCATCCCGAGGAGAGACCCAGTACTTC. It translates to CASSPSRGETQYF.

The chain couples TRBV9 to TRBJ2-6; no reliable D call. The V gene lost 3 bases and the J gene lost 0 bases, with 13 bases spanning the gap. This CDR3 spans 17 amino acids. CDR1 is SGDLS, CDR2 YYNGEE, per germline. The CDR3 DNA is TGTGCCAGCAGCGGCACTCGGGTGGGCTCTGGGGCCAACGTCCTGACTTTC. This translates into CASSGTRVGSGANVLTF.

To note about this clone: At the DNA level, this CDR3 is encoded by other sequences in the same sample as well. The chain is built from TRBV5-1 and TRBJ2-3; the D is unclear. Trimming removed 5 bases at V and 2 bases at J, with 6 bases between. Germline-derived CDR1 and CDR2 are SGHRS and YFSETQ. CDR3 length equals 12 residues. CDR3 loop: CASSLSTDTQYF. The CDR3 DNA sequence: TGCGCCAGCAGTCTTTCCACAGATACGCAGTATTTT. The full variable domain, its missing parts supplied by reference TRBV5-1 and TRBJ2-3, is KAGVTQTPRYLIKTRGQQVTLSCSPISGHRSVSWYQQTPGQGLQFLFEYFSETQRNKGNFPGRFSGRQFSNSRSEMNVSTLELGDSALYLCASSLSTDTQYFGPGTRLTVL.

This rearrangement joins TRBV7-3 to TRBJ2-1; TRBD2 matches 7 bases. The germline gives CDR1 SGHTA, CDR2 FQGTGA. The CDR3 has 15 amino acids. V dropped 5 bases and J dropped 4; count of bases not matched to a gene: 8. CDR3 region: CASSPRAGAYNEQFF. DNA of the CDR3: TGTGCCAGCAGCCCTAGGGCGGGAGCGTACAATGAGCAGTTCTTC.

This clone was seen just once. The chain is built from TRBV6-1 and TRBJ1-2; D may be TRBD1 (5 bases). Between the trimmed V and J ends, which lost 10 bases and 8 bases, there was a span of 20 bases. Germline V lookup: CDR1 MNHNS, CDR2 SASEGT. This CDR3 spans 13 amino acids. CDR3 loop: CATKDGGSIGYTF. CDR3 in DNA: TGTGCCACCAAAGACGGGGGGTCGATCGGCTACACCTTC.

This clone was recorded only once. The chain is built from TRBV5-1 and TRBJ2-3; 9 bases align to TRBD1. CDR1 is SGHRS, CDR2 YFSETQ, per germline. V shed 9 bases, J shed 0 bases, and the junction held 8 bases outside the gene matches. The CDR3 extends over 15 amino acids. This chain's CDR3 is CATRDRVDSTDTQYF. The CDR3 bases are TGCGCCACTAGGGACAGGGTAGACAGCACAGATACGCAGTATTTT.

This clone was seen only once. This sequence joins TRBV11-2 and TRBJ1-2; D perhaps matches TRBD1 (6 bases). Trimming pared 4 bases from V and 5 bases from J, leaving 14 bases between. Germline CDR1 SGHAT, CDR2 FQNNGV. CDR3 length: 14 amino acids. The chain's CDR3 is CASSSNRALYGYTF. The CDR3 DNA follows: TGTGCCAGCAGCTCAAACAGGGCACTATATGGCTACACCTTC.

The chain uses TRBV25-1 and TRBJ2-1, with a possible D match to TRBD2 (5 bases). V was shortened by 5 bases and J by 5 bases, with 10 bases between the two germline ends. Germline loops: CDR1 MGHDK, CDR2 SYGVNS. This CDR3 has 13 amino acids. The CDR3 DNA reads TGTGCCAGCAGTAGAGGGTGGGACAATGAGCAGTTCTTC. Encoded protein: CASSRGWDNEQFF.

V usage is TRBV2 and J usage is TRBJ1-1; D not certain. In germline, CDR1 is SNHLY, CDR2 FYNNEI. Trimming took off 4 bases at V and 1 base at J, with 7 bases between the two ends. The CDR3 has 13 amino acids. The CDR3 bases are TGTGCCAGCAGTGTGCGCTCGAACACTGAAGCTTTCTTT. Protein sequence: CASSVRSNTEAFF.

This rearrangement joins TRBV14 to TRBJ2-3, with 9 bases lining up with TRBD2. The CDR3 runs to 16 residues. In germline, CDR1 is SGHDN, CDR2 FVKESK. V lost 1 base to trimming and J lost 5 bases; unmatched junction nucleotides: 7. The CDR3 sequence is CASSQVSGREGDTQYF. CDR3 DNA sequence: TGTGCCAGCAGCCAAGTTAGCGGGAGAGAGGGAGATACGCAGTATTTT.

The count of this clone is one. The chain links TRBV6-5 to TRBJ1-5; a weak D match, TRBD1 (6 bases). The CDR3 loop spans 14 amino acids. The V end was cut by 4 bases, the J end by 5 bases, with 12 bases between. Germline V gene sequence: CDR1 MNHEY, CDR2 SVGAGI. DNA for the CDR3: TGTGCCAGCAGTTTACAGGGACCCTATCAGCCCCAGCATTTT. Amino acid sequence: CASSLQGPYQPQHF.

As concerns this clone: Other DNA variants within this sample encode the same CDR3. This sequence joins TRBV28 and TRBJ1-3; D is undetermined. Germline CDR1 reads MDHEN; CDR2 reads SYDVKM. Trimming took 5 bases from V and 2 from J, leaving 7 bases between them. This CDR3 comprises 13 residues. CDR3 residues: CASSPPPGNTIYF. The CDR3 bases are TGTGCCAGCAGTCCCCCCCCTGGAAACACCATATATTTT.

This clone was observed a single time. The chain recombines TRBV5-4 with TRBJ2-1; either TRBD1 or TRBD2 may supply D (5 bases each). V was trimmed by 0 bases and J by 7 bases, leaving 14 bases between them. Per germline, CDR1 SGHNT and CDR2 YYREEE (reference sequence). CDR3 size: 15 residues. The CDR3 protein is CASSLAGAAWNEQFF. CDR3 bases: TGTGCCAGCAGCTTGGCCGGGGCGGCTTGGAATGAGCAGTTCTTC.

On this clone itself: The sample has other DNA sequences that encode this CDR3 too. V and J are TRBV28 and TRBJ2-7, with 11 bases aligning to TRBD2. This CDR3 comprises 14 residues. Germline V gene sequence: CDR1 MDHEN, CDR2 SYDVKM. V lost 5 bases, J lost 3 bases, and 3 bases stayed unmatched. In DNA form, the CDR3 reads TGTGCCAGCAGTAGAGGGACTAGCGGCTACGAGCAGTACTTC. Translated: CASSRGTSGYEQYF.

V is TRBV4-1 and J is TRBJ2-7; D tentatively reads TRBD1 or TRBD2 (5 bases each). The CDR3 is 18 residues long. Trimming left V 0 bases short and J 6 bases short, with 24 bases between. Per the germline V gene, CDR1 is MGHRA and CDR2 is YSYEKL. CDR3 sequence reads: CASSQERGRSRTPSEQYF. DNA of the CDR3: TGCGCCAGCAGCCAAGAGAGGGGTCGTAGCAGGACCCCGAGCGAGCAGTACTTC.